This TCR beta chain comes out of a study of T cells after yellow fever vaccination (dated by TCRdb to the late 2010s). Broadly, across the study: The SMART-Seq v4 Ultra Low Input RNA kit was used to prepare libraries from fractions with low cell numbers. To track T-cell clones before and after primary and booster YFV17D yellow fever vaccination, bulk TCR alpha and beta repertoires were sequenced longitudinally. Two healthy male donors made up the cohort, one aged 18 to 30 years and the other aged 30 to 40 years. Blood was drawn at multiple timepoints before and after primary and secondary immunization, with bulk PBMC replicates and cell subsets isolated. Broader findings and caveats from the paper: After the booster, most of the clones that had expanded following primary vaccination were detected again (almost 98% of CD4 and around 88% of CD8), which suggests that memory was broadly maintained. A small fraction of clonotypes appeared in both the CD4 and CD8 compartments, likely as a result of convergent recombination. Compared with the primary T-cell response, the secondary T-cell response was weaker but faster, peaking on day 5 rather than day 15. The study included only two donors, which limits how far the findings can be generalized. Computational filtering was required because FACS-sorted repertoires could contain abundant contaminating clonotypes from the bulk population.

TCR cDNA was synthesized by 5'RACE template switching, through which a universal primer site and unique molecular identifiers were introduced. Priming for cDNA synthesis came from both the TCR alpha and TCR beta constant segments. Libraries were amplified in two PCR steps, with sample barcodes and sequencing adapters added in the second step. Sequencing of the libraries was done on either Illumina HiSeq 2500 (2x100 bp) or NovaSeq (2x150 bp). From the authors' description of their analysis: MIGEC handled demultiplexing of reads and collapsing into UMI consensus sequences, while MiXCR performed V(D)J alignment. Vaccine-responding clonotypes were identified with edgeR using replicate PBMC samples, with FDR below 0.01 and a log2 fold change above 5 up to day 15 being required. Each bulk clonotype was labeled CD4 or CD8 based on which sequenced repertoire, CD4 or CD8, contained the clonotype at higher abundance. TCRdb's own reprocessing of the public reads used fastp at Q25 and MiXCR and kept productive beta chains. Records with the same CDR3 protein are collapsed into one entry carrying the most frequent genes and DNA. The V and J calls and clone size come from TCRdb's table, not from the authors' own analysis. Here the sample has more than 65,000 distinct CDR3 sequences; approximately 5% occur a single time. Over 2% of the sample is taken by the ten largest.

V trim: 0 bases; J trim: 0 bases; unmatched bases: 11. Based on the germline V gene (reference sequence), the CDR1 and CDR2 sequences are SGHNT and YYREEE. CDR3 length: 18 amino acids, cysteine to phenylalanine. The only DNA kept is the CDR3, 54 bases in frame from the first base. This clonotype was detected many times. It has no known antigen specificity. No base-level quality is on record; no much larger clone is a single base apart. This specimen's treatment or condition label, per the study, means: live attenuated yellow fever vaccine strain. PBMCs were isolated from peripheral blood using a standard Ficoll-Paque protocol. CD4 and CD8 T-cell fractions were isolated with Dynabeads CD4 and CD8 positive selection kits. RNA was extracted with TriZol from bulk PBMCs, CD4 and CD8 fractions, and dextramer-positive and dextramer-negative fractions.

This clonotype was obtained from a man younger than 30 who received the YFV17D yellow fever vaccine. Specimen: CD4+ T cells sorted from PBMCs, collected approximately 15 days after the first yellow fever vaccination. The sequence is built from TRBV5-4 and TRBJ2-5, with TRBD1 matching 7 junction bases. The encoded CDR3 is CASSLGLSGTGDQETQYF. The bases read TGTGCCAGCAGCTTGGGGTTGTCGGGCACAGGGGACCAAGAGACCCAGTACTTC.